The entry below gives a single TCR beta chain sequence along with its context. Its antigen is currently unknown. Sequencing used immunoSEQ multiplex PCR; TCRdb keeps in-frame clones, though not all of them. The top ten hold approximately 2% of the sample, which has about 200,000 clones, 87% seen once. The sample is drawn from a study of cytomegalovirus exposure and HLA in healthy donors. The germline CDR1 and CDR2 sequences are MNHNS and SASEGT. The CDR3 is 15 amino acids. The germline V and J ends were trimmed by 3 bases and 0 bases, with 11 bases remaining between them. Findings of the study overall: The study recorded some 160 TCR beta chains that were cytomegalovirus-associated. TCR sequences were mostly rare, though some public TCRs occurred in many donors. According to a subsequent analysis, TCR clusters from the first cohort were inclined to appear together in the 120 validation repertoires.

This TCR was sampled from a woman between 18 and 29 years old in good health and CMV-seropositive. The sample taken for sequencing was PBMCs. The rearrangement links TRBV6-1 to TRBJ1-2; maybe TRBD1 (5 bases). The CDR3 spells CASSETEISNYGYTF. CDR3 DNA: TGTGCCAGCAGTGAGACAGAAATCTCTAACTATGGCTACACCTTC.